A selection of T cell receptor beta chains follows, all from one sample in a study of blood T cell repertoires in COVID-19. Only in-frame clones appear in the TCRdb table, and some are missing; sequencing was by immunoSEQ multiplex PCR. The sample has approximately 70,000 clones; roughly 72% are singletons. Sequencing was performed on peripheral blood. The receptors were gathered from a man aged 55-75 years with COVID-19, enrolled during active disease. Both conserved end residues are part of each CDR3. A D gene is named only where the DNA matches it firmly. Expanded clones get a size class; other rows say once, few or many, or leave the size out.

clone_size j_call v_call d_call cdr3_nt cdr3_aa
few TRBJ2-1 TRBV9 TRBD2 TGTGCCAGCAGCCGGACTAGCGGGAGAGACAATGAGCAGTTCTTC CASSRTSGRDNEQFF
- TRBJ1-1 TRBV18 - TGTGCCAGCTCACCTAACAGGGAGAACACTGAAGCTTTCTTT CASSPNRENTEAFF
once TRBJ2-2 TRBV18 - TGTGCCAGCTCACTTCCAGGGTCGAACACCGGGGAGCTGTTTTTT CASSLPGSNTGELFF
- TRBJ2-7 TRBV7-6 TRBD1 TGTGCCAGCAGCCAGGGGGTAGGGACAGGGGGTTACGAGCAGTACTTC CASSQGVGTGGYEQYF
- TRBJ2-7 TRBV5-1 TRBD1 TGCGCCAGCGCCTTAGGACAGGGCTACGAGCAGTACTTC CASALGQGYEQYF
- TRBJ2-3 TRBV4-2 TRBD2 TGTGCCAGCAGCCAAACGGGGGGAGATACGCAGTATTTT CASSQTGGDTQYF
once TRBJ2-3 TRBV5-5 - TGTGCCACCCAGCTTTCTGCGCGGGATGGGGATACGCAGTATTTT CATQLSARDGDTQYF
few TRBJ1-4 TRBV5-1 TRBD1 TGCGCCAGCAGCACCAGGGGGAATGAAAAACTGTTTTTT CASSTRGNEKLFF
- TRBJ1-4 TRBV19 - TGTGCCAGTAGACATAGGGGTTCAGTTGAAAAACTGTTTTTT CASRHRGSVEKLFF
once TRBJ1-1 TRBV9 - TGTGCCAGCAGCGTAGGAGGAAGGGGCAGTACTGAAGCTTTCTTT CASSVGGRGSTEAFF
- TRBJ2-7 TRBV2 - TGTGCCAGCAGTGAAGTGGCACCAGCCTCGGGGGAGCAGTACTTC CASSEVAPASGEQYF
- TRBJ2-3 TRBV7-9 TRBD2 TGTGCCAGCAGCTTACAGCTAGCGGGGGGGCCGTCCTTT CASSLQLAGGPSF
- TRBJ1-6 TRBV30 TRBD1 TGTGCCTGGAACCGACAGGGGGTAGGGTCACCCCTCCACTTT CAWNRQGVGSPLHF
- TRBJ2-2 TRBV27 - TGTGCCAGCAGGGAACAGGGTCAAATCACCGGGGAGCTGTTTTTT CASREQGQITGELFF
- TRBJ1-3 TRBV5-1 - TGCGCCAGCCGACCAGCGAGCTCTGGAAACACCATATATTTT CASRPASSGNTIYF
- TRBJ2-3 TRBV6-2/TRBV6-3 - TGTGCCAGCAGTTACGGCAGGGCAGATACGCAGTATTTT CASSYGRADTQYF
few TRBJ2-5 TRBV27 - TGTGCCAGCAGCGCGGGGGAGACCCAGTACTTC CASSAGETQYF
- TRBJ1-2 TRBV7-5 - TGTGTCAGAAGCGCCCTCGGGACAGGGGGCCATGGCTACACCTTC CVRSALGTGGHGYTF
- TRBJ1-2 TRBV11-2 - TGTGCCAGCAGCCGGGGGTATGGCTACACCTTC CASSRGYGYTF
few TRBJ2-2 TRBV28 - TGTGCCAGCAGGTCTCCCTCGGGAGCCGTCACCGGGGAGCTGTTTTTT CASRSPSGAVTGELFF
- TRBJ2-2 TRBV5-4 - TGTGCCAGCAGCTTGGCCGATGGGGGGGGCGTCACCGGGGAGCTGTTTTTT CASSLADGGGVTGELFF
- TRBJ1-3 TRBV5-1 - TGCGCCAGCAGCTCTACAGCTGGAAACACCATATATTTT CASSSTAGNTIYF
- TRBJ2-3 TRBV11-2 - TGTGCCAGCAGCTTAACGAGGAGAGGGAGCACAGATACGCAGTATTTT CASSLTRRGSTDTQYF
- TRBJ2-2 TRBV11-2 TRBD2 TGTGCCAGCAGCTCTACCCGGGGGACTAGACGTTCGGCCGGGGAGCTGTTTTTT CASSSTRGTRRSAGELFF